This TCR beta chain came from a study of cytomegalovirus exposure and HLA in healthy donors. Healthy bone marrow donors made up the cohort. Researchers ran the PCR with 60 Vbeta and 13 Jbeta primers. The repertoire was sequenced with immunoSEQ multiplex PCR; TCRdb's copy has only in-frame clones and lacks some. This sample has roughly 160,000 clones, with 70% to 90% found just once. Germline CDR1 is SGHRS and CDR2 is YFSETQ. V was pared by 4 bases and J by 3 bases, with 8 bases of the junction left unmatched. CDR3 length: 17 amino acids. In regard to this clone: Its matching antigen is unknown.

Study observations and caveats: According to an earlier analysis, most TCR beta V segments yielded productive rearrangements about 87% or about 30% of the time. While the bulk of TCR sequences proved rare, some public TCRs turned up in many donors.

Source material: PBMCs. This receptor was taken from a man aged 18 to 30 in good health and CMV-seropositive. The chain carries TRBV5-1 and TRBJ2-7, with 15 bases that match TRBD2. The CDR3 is CASSPGTSGGPSYEQYF. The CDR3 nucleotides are TGCGCCAGCAGCCCCGGGACTAGCGGGGGGCCGAGCTACGAGCAGTACTTC.